This TCR beta chain is drawn from a study of T-cell reconstitution after alpha-beta-depleted transplantation in children. Looked up from germline, CDR1 is SQVTM and CDR2 is ANQGSEA. The CDR3 loop spans 11 amino acids. V dropped 4 bases and J dropped 6 bases, with 6 bases sitting between them. A library of TCRbeta sequences, prepared with unique molecular identifiers, was generated. TCRdb ran MiXCR on the PCR reads and lists one entry per CDR3 protein. Among a few hundred thousand distinct CDR3 sequences listed, 7.5% to 10% were seen once. The clonotype originates from a human donor who donated a stem cell graft to a child with SCID. The V call is TRBV29-1, the J call TRBJ2-2; a weak D match, TRBD2 (5 bases). The input for sequencing was PBMCs from the stem cell graft donor, taken from the stem cell graft. CDR3 loop: CSVGGPGELFF. In nucleotides, the CDR3 is TGCAGCGTTGGAGGGCCCGGGGAGCTGTTTTTT.